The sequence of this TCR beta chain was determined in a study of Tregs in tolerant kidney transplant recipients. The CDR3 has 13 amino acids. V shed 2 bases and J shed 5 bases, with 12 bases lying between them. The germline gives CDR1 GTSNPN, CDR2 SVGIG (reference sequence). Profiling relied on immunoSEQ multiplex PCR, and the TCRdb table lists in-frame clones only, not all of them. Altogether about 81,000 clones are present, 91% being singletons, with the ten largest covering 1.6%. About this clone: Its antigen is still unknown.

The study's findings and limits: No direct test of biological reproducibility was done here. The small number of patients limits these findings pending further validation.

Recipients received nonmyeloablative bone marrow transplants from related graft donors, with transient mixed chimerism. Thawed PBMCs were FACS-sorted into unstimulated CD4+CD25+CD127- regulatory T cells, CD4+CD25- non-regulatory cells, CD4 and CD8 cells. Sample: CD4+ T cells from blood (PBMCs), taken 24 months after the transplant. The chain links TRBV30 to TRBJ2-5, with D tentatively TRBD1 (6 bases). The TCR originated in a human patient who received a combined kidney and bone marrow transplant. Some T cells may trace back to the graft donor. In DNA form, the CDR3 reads TGTGCCTGGAGTTTACAGGGCTTTGAGACCCAGTACTTC. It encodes CAWSLQGFETQYF.